What follows are 14 T cell receptor beta chains derived from one specimen sequenced in a study of blood T cell repertoires in COVID-19. The protocol was immunoSEQ multiplex PCR, while the TCRdb copy is restricted to in-frame clones and leaves out a portion. The sample includes 200,000 to 250,000 clones, 70% to 85% of them seen just once. The sequenced sample consisted of PBMCs or T cells enriched from blood (not recorded which). The source is a man in his 60s who had recovered from COVID-19.

This chain joins TRBV25-1 and TRBJ1-2, with 7 bases lining up with TRBD1. Trimming at V came to 1 base and at J to 4 bases, leaving 9 bases not matched to a gene. Looked up from germline, CDR1 is MGHDK and CDR2 is SYGVNS. The CDR3 is 16 residues long. The CDR3 DNA reads TGTGCCAGCAGTGAATTGGGGGTGACAGGGACCTATGGCTACACCTTC. Translation: CASSELGVTGTYGYTF.

V and J are TRBV14 and TRBJ2-7; tentatively, D is TRBD1 (5 bases). Germline V CDR1 and CDR2: SGHDN, FVKESK. The V end lost 0 bases, the J end lost 5 bases, and 14 bases lay between the germline ends. This CDR3 is 15 amino acids long. The CDR3 is CASSQDFRGIDEQYF. Here the CDR3 DNA reads TGTGCCAGCAGCCAAGATTTTAGGGGCATCGACGAGCAGTACTTC.

This clone was detected a few times. The chain couples TRBV5-1 to TRBJ2-7; D is perhaps TRBD1 (5 bases). The V end lost 4 bases, the J end lost 5 bases, and 10 bases lay between the germline ends. Germline assignment: CDR1 SGHRS and CDR2 YFSETQ. This CDR3 is built from 12 residues. CDR3 DNA sequence: TGCGCCAGCAGCCTTCCAGGGAACGAGCAGTACTTC. It translates to CASSLPGNEQYF.

The gene calls are TRBV7-2 and TRBJ1-1, with 8 bases lining up with TRBD1. The V gene's germline CDR1 is SGHTA and CDR2 FQGNSA. V was pared by 1 base and J by 6 bases, with 7 bases of the junction left unmatched. This CDR3 region has 15 residues. CDR3 sequence: CASSLVSGGQAEAFF. In DNA, the CDR3 is TGTGCCAGCAGCTTAGTTTCAGGGGGCCAGGCTGAAGCTTTCTTT.

V is TRBV18 and J is TRBJ2-3, with a weak D call TRBD1 (5 bases). The CDR3 totals 14 residues. Germline V gene lookup returns CDR1 KGHSH and CDR2 LQKENI. V lost 2 bases and J 6 bases, leaving 12 bases between the germline ends. DNA of the CDR3: TGTGCCAGCTCACCATTTCCAGGGTGGGATACGCAGTATTTT. Translating it yields CASSPFPGWDTQYF.

As regards this clone: This same CDR3 is encoded by further DNA sequences in the sample. The chain links TRBV3-1 (or the pseudogene TRBV3-2) to TRBJ1-1; D gene uncertain. Trimming cost V 4 bases and J 1 base, with 7 bases left between them. CDR1 is LGHDT, CDR2 YNNKEL, per germline (reference sequence). The CDR3 is 13 residues long. This CDR3 is CASSPGGNTEAFF. CDR3 DNA: TGTGCCAGCAGCCCCGGTGGGAACACTGAAGCTTTCTTT.

The CDR3 DNA is TGCGCCAGCAGCTTGGATACAGGAGAGAATGAAAAACTGTTTTTT. This codes for CASSLDTGENEKLFF. This chain uses TRBV5-1 with TRBJ1-4, with D possibly TRBD1 on 5 matching bases. The CDR3 is 15 amino acids. With 0 bases removed from V and 5 bases from J, the gap between germline ends came to 11 bases. Germline V gene sequence: CDR1 SGHRS, CDR2 YFSETQ.

V usage is TRBV7-2 and J usage is TRBJ2-1; D is perhaps TRBD2 (7 bases). V was pared by 1 base and J by 6 bases, with 13 bases between. The CDR3 runs to 15 residues. CDR1 and CDR2 from the germline V gene are SGHTA and FQGNSA. The CDR3 DNA reads TGTGCCAGCAGCTTAGTGGGAGGGGGGCTCAATGAGCAGTTCTTC. It encodes CASSLVGGGLNEQFF.

V usage is TRBV5-6 and J usage is TRBJ1-3, with 8 bases fitting TRBD1. V lost 0 bases, J lost 1 base, and 6 bases stayed unmatched. The CDR3 consists of 17 residues. In germline, CDR1 is SGHDT, CDR2 YYEEEE. The CDR3 region is CASSLAGWTGSGNTIYF. CDR3 nucleotide sequence: TGTGCCAGCAGCTTGGCAGGTTGGACAGGGTCTGGAAACACCATATATTTT.

This clone occurred once. The DNA for the CDR3 is TGCGCCAGCAGGACTAGCGGGGCAACAGATACGCAGTATTTT. It translates to CASRTSGATDTQYF. V usage is TRBV10-2 and J usage is TRBJ2-3; 11 positions match TRBD2. The CDR3 spans 14 residues. The germline V gene encodes CDR1 WSHSY and CDR2 SAAADI. V was pared by 6 bases and J by 3 bases, with 2 bases of the junction left unmatched.

A single count supports this clone. V is TRBV6-2 or TRBV6-3 and J is TRBJ2-3; D call uncertain. The germline CDR1 and CDR2 sequences are MNHEY and SVGEGT. V lost 2 bases and J lost 3, with 6 bases in between. The CDR3 is made up of 13 amino acids. The CDR3 spells CASSYVSTDTQYF. Here the CDR3 DNA reads TGTGCCAGCAGTTACGTGTCAACAGATACGCAGTATTTT.

This chain connects TRBV18 to TRBJ1-6; the match to TRBD1 covers 7 bases. Germline-derived CDR1 and CDR2 are KGHSH and LQKENI. V lost 2 bases to trimming and J lost 8 bases; unmatched junction nucleotides: 3. This CDR3 region has 14 residues. The CDR3 region has the DNA TGTGCCAGCTCACCAGAGGGGGCGGATTCACCCCTCCACTTT. Translated, it gives CASSPEGADSPLHF.

This chain connects TRBV5-4 to TRBJ2-5, with 8 positions matching TRBD2. The CDR3 is 13 amino acids. Germline CDR1 and CDR2: SGHNT and YYREEE (reference sequence). Losses at the gene ends were 4 bases for V and 5 bases for J; bases not matched to a gene: 4. The CDR3 loop is CASSTSGRETQYF. CDR3 bases: TGTGCCAGCAGCACTAGCGGTCGGGAGACCCAGTACTTC.

V and J are TRBV6-2 or TRBV6-3 and TRBJ2-1, with 7 bases aligning to TRBD1. The CDR3 spans 12 residues. The V gene end was trimmed by 5 bases and the J gene end by 9 bases; junction bases not matched to a gene: 4. Germline CDR1 MNHEY, CDR2 SVGEGT. This chain's CDR3 is CASSDRVGEQFF. The CDR3 coding sequence is TGTGCCAGCAGTGACAGGGTGGGTGAGCAGTTCTTC.